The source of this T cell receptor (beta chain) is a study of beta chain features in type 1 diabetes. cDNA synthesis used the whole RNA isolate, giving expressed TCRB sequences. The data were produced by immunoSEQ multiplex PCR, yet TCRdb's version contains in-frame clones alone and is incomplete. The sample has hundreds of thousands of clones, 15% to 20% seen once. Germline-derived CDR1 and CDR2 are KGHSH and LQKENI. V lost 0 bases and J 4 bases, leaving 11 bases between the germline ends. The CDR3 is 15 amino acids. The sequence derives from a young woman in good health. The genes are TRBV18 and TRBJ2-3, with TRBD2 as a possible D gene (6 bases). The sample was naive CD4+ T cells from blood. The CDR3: CASSPPGTVADTQYF. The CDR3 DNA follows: TGTGCCAGCTCACCACCCGGGACTGTGGCAGATACGCAGTATTTT.